The rows below give T cell receptor beta chains drawn from one sample of a study of T cells in Graves' hyperthyroidism and ophthalmopathy. TCRdb recomputed calls from the multiplex PCR reads with MiXCR, one row per CDR3 protein. The sample records approximately 330,000 distinct CDR3 sequences, roughly 13% being singletons. The material sequenced was blood. The receptors here all came from a woman aged 40 to 50 with Graves' ophthalmopathy. CDR3s include the opening cysteine and the closing phenylalanine or tryptophan. The D gene is left open where the match is weak.

j_call | v_call | d_call | cdr3_aa
TRBJ1-2 | TRBV20-1 | - | CSAREIGGNYGYTF
TRBJ2-5 | TRBV3-1 | - | CASSQEARFQYF
TRBJ2-3 | TRBV6-2/TRBV6-3 | - | CASSYADTQYF
TRBJ1-4 | TRBV7-2 | - | CASSLTQGEKLFF
TRBJ2-1 | TRBV11-2 | - | CASSLGGVGSSYNEQFF
TRBJ1-2 | TRBV12-3/TRBV12-4 | - | CASSLGAGYTF
TRBJ1-1 | TRBV7-9 | - | CASSLGPVEAFF
TRBJ2-1 | TRBV29-1 | - | CSDVVGADRRPFF
TRBJ2-4 | TRBV2 | TRBD1 | CASSNRDRGIKNIQYF
TRBJ1-5 | TRBV28 | - | CASSPPGKGASNQPQHF
TRBJ2-5 | TRBV20-1 | - | CSAAGIQETQYF
TRBJ2-5 | TRBV7-8 | TRBD1 | CASSPRTGKGETQYF
TRBJ1-1 | TRBV6-2/TRBV6-3 | - | CASSNLLGREAFF
TRBJ1-1 | TRBV24-1 | - | CSTSAGRTTEAFF
TRBJ2-5 | TRBV11-2 | TRBD2 | CASSLASGLFQETQYF
TRBJ1-2 | TRBV25-1 | - | CASSEPGAAVHGYTF
TRBJ2-7 | TRBV11-2 | TRBD1 | CASSRGQGPSYEQYF
TRBJ2-3 | TRBV12-3/TRBV12-4 | TRBD1 | CASSTAGTVSTDTQYF
TRBJ1-2 | TRBV28 | TRBD1 | CASREGADGYTF
TRBJ2-3 | TRBV6-4 | - | CASSEDSLDTQYF
TRBJ2-7 | TRBV20-1 | - | CSARNRGSSYEQYF
TRBJ2-5 | TRBV15 | - | CATSRDQVLSRWTQYF
TRBJ1-6 | TRBV20-1 | - | CSARNQGSYNSPLHF